The subject of this entry is one TCR beta chain. The data originate from a study of blood T cell repertoires in COVID-19. About the research overall: Sites across the United States, Italy and Spain contributed samples from acute and convalescent COVID-19.

Germline CDR1 is SNHLY and CDR2 is FYNNEI. The CDR3 runs to 13 residues. V lost 4 bases and J lost 9; bases outside the gene matches: 6. The assay was immunoSEQ multiplex PCR, and TCRdb's table has in-frame clones only and misses some. The sample carries about 190,000 clones, roughly nine tenths recorded once. This receptor was identified in a man aged 40-49 years with acute or convalescent COVID-19. The chain has TRBV2 and TRBJ2-1; 7 bases are shared with TRBD1. The sequencing sample was made of peripheral blood. CDR3 bases: TGTGCCAGCAGTGTACAGGGGTTAGCTGAGCAGTTCTTC. Translating gives CASSVQGLAEQFF.